Below, 31 T cell receptor beta chains from the same sample are listed, as sequenced in a study of metastatic and nonmetastatic thyroid tumors (TCRdb year 2020). The library relied on PCR. Sequencer: Illumina HiSeq 4000. TCRdb trimmed public reads at Q25 via fastp, called clones via MiXCR and kept in-frame beta chains. The sample has about 30,000 clones on record, 20% to 25% of them singletons. The biggest ten clones account for 9.2% of the sample. No treatment had been received by any patient before thyroid surgery. What was sequenced was blood. Every receptor here comes from a female donor with papillary thyroid cancer or a benign thyroid nodule (not recorded which). Some clones in this sample may be carry-over from other donors' samples.

The chain has TRBV28 and TRBJ1-2, with no clear D. This CDR3 region has 12 residues. The V gene's germline CDR1 is MDHEN and CDR2 SYDVKM. V was pared by 2 bases and J by 5 bases, with 6 bases between. The CDR3 loop reads CASSLGKYGYTF. The CDR3 nucleotides are TGTGCCAGCAGTTTAGGCAAATATGGCTACACCTTC.

In this sample, this clone turned up many times. The chain uses TRBV5-1 and TRBJ2-2, with 9 bases that match TRBD2. The CDR3 length is 14 residues. CDR1 is SGHRS and CDR2 is YFSETQ in the germline V gene. The ends lost 4 bases at V and 4 bases at J; junction bases unmatched: 2. CDR3 bases: TGCGCCAGCAGCATACTAGCGGGCACCGGGGAGCTGTTTTTT. Its protein product is CASSILAGTGELFF.

In its sample, this clone ranks as medium-sized (0.01 to 0.1%). This chain joins TRBV4-1 and TRBJ2-7, with D possibly matching TRBD1 (6 bases). Trimming took off 1 base at V and 4 bases at J, with 14 bases between the two ends. Germline CDR1 MGHRA, CDR2 YSYEKL. The CDR3 is 15 amino acids. CDR3 sequence reads: CASSQGPGASYEQYF. The CDR3 DNA sequence: TGCGCCAGCAGCCAAGGTCCAGGGGCCTCGTACGAGCAGTACTTC.

Many counts were recorded for this clone. The chain has TRBV7-2 and TRBJ1-2, with no clear D. Germline loops: CDR1 SGHTA, CDR2 FQGNSA. The V end lost 4 bases, the J end lost 4 bases, and 10 bases lay between the germline ends. The CDR3 is 13 residues long. The CDR3 DNA reads TGTGCCAGCAGCTCACCGTTCTTCTATGGCTACACCTTC. Amino acids: CASSSPFFYGYTF.

This clone was recorded once. CDR3: CASSGGGGSGELFF. The CDR3, as DNA: TGTGCCAGCAGCGGCGGAGGTGGATCCGGGGAGCTGTTTTTT. This chain uses TRBV9 with TRBJ2-2; D might be TRBD2 (5 bases). The germline V gene encodes CDR1 SGDLS and CDR2 YYNGEE. This CDR3 is 14 amino acids long. V was cut by 3 bases and J by 6 bases, with 12 bases left in between.

This clone occurred many times. This chain uses TRBV28 with TRBJ1-1; 10 positions agree with TRBD1. The germline V gene has CDR1 MDHEN and CDR2 SYDVKM. V shed 5 bases and J 2 bases; nucleotides not matched to a gene: 5. The CDR3 runs to 15 residues. This CDR3 reads CASSLWTGGNTEAFF. The CDR3 nucleotides are TGTGCCAGCAGTCTCTGGACAGGGGGAAACACTGAAGCTTTCTTT. Based on the CDR3 plus reference TRBV28 and TRBJ1-1, the full variable domain is DVKVTQSSRYLVKRTGEKVFLECVQDMDHENMFWYRQDPGLGLRLIYFSYDVKMKEKGDIPEGYSVSREKKERFSLILESASTNQTSMYLCASSLWTGGNTEAFFGQGTRLTVV.

V and J are TRBV5-1 and TRBJ2-7, with D possibly being TRBD2 (5 bases). V lost 0 bases and J lost 5, with 6 bases in between. Germline CDR1 and CDR2: SGHRS and YFSETQ. This CDR3 comprises 12 residues. CDR3 coding DNA: TGCGCCAGCAGCTTGGCCGGGAACGAGCAGTACTTC. It translates to CASSLAGNEQYF.

This clone was seen many times. V gene TRBV12-3 or TRBV12-4 combines with J gene TRBJ1-1; TRBD1 might be the D (5 bases). This CDR3 has 13 amino acids. Trimming cost V 5 bases and J 1 base, with 8 bases left between them. This CDR3 is CASSPGTNTEAFF. CDR3 nucleotides: TGTGCCAGCAGTCCAGGGACGAACACTGAAGCTTTCTTT.

This clone was observed many times. This chain links TRBV18 with TRBJ1-4; 7 bases map to TRBD1. The CDR3 is 15 amino acids. J lost 3 bases, V lost 3 bases, and 4 bases had no gene match. Germline CDR1 and CDR2: KGHSH and LQKENI. The CDR3 DNA reads as TGTGCCAGCTCACCGCCGGGACAGCCTAATGAAAAACTGTTTTTT. It codes for CASSPPGQPNEKLFF.

The table lists this clone with many counts. The chain uses TRBV19 and TRBJ2-1; weak D call: TRBD1 (6 bases). The germline gives CDR1 LNHDA, CDR2 SQIVND (reference sequence). The CDR3 runs 17 residues. Trimming removed 1 base at V and 0 bases at J, with 13 bases between. The CDR3 DNA is TGTGCCAGTAGTATAGGTGGGGGACACTACTCCTACAATGAGCAGTTCTTC. As protein: CASSIGGGHYSYNEQFF.

This clone came up many times. One end of the junction does not line up with germline, which may come from a read error. The V gene is TRBV6-1, the J gene TRBJ1-4; possibly TRBD1 for D (5 bases). CDR1 and CDR2 (germline): MNHNS, SASEGT. The CDR3 contains 11 residues. In DNA, the CDR3 is TGTGCCAGCAGACTCGGGGGGTATGAGATTTTT. It encodes CASRLGGYEIF.

In regard to this clone: As the CDR3 is not closed by the conserved phenylalanine or tryptophan, this likely results from a read error. The rearrangement joins TRBV5-1 to TRBJ2-5, with D tentatively TRBD1 (6 bases). CDR3 length: 14 amino acids. Germline V gene sequence: CDR1 SGHRS, CDR2 YFSETQ. V was clipped by 0 bases and J by 3 bases, with 9 bases between them. The CDR3 here is CASSLGWTEETQYS. CDR3 DNA sequence: TGCGCCAGCAGCTTGGGCTGGACAGAAGAGACCCAGTACTCC.

This clone has a count of ten or more. This chain joins TRBV19 and TRBJ2-7, with a possible D match to TRBD1 (6 bases). Trimming shortened V by 8 bases and J by 6 bases, and 14 bases separated the two germline ends. The CDR3 is made up of 12 amino acids. CDR1 LNHDA and CDR2 SQIVND come from the germline V gene (reference sequence). This chain's CDR3 is CASQGRGGEQYF. As DNA, the CDR3 is TGTGCCAGTCAGGGGCGTGGCGGCGAGCAGTACTTC. The whole variable domain, filled in from reference TRBV19 and TRBJ2-7, reads DGGITQSPKYLFRKEGQNVTLSCEQNLNHDAMYWYRQDPGQGLRLIYYSQIVNDFQKGDIAEGYSVSREKKESFPLTVTSAQKNPTAFYLCASQGRGGEQYFGPGTRLTVT.

This clone was found a few times. One end of the junction does not line up with germline, which may come from a read error. The V gene is TRBV5-1, the J gene TRBJ2-1; D is possibly TRBD1 or TRBD2 (6 bases each). The CDR3 runs to 14 residues. Germline V gives CDR1 SGHRS, CDR2 YFSETQ. The CDR3 is CASRREGGYNVQFF. Written as DNA, the CDR3 is TGCGCCAGCAGAAGAGAGGGGGGATACAATGTGCAGTTCTTC.

This clone appeared a few times. The chain carries TRBV6-1 and TRBJ1-2; D not resolved. CDR3 size: 13 residues. CDR1 and CDR2 (germline): MNHNS, SASEGT. Trimming cost V 5 bases and J 2 bases, with 9 bases left between them. CDR3 amino acids: CASSPQVNYGYTF. CDR3 coding DNA: TGTGCCAGCAGTCCTCAGGTGAACTATGGCTACACCTTC.

This clone was found many times. The chain links TRBV7-9 to TRBJ2-2; TRBD1 might be the D (6 bases). The CDR3 totals 17 residues. V was trimmed by 5 bases and J by 2 bases, leaving 18 bases between them. The germline V gene has CDR1 SEHNR and CDR2 FQNEAQ (reference sequence). The CDR3 DNA is TGTGCCAGCAGCGCAATCCAGCCAGGGGTTAACACCGGGGAGCTGTTTTTT. Translating gives CASSAIQPGVNTGELFF.

Judged by abundance, this clone is medium-sized. V gene TRBV2 combines with J gene TRBJ2-1; the match to TRBD2 covers 14 bases. The CDR3 spans 15 residues. V dropped 7 bases and J dropped 9; count of bases not matched to a gene: 8. Germline CDR1 reads SNHLY; CDR2 reads FYNNEI. The CDR3 bases are TGTGCCAGCATCCTGACTAGCGGGAGGGAGGGTGAGCAGTTCTTC. It translates to CASILTSGREGEQFF.

The chain carries TRBV20-1 and TRBJ1-2; 7 bases are shared with TRBD1. The CDR3 sequence is 17 residues long. Per the germline V gene, CDR1 is DFQATT and CDR2 is SNEGSKA (reference sequence). J lost 8 bases, V lost 0 bases, and 18 bases had no gene match. The CDR3 nucleotides are TGCAGTGCTAGAGATCGAGGGGTCTCGACAGGGACTGACGGCTACACCTTC. Its translation is CSARDRGVSTGTDGYTF.

This clone was recorded at least ten times. The chain has TRBV4-1 and TRBJ2-2; the D is unclear. Germline V lookup: CDR1 MGHRA, CDR2 YSYEKL. CDR3 length: 15 amino acids. V was pared by 2 bases and J by 4 bases, with 11 bases between. The DNA of the CDR3 is TGCGCCAGCAGCCAACAGTTGACGGGCACCGGGGAGCTGTTTTTT. Encoded protein: CASSQQLTGTGELFF.

This clone was seen repeatedly, ten times or more. The genes are TRBV27 and TRBJ2-5, with 12 bases fitting TRBD1. The V and J ends lost 7 bases and 5 bases, in that order; junction bases with no gene match: 8. Germline V CDR1 and CDR2: MNHEY, SMNVEV (reference sequence). This CDR3 spans 15 amino acids. CDR3 in DNA: TGTGCCAGCAACCGGGGACAGGGGGCGCGGGAGACCCAGTACTTC. It yields the protein CASNRGQGARETQYF.

V gene TRBV19 combines with J gene TRBJ2-7; TRBD2 agrees at 14 bases. Losses at the gene ends were 4 bases for V and 9 bases for J; bases not matched to a gene: 8. The length of the CDR3 is 15 residues. The V gene's germline CDR1 is LNHDA and CDR2 SQIVND (reference sequence). CDR3 sequence: CASSNRGLAGGGQYF. The DNA for the CDR3 is TGTGCCAGTAGTAACCGCGGACTAGCGGGAGGTGGGCAGTACTTC.

This clone was counted many times. The chain links TRBV3-1 to TRBJ2-3; 8 bases are a match to TRBD2. V shed 4 bases, J shed 5 bases, and the junction held 14 bases outside the gene matches. CDR1 is LGHDT, CDR2 YNNKEL, per germline (reference sequence). The CDR3 contains 17 residues. The CDR3 region has the DNA TGTGCCAGCAGCCCTCCGAGCGGGAGTATTATCAAAGATACGCAGTATTTT. This translates into CASSPPSGSIIKDTQYF.

This clone appeared a few times. Here the CDR3 reads CASSRHTSGSRNNEQFF. The CDR3 DNA sequence: TGTGCCAGCAGCCGCCACACTAGCGGGAGCCGCAACAATGAGCAGTTCTTC. The chain has TRBV28 and TRBJ2-1, with 11 bases identical to TRBD2. Germline trimming cut 6 bases from V and 5 bases from J; bases unmatched to any gene: 12. The CDR3 is 17 amino acids. Per germline, CDR1 MDHEN and CDR2 SYDVKM.

This clone was seen repeatedly, ten times or more. This chain joins TRBV24-1 and TRBJ2-1; TRBD2 is a possible D gene (6 bases). Deletions cut 1 base from V and 9 bases from J, with 9 bases between. From germline, CDR1 is KGHDR and CDR2 SFDVKD. This CDR3 spans 13 amino acids. The CDR3 coding sequence is TGTGCCACCAGTGATTTTGAGGGAGGTGAGCAGTTCTTC. Translating it yields CATSDFEGGEQFF.

This clone was found a few times. The junction departs from the called germline gene at one end, perhaps through a read error. The chain carries TRBV6-1 and TRBJ2-2, with a possible D match to TRBD2 (5 bases). Germline-derived CDR1 and CDR2 are MNHNS and SASEGT. The CDR3 length is 14 residues. The CDR3 protein is CASRESGNTGDLFF. The CDR3 coding sequence is TGTGCCAGCAGAGAATCAGGAAACACCGGGGATCTGTTTTTT.

This clone is a singleton in its sample. A read error may account for a junction end that differs from germline. V and J are TRBV12-3 or TRBV12-4 and TRBJ1-1; 7 bases map to TRBD1. The CDR3 sequence is 14 residues long. The CDR3 DNA sequence: TGTGACAGCAGTGCTTCGACAGGGTCCACTGATGCTTTCTTT. This gives the protein CDSSASTGSTDAFF.

This clone was seen repeatedly, ten times or more. The genes are TRBV12-5 and TRBJ2-1; D ambiguous. The CDR3 covers 13 residues. The V and J ends lost 3 bases and 4 bases respectively, with 7 bases between them. Germline CDR1 reads LGHNT; CDR2 reads FRNRAP. The DNA of the CDR3 is TGTGCTAGTGGTTTCCAGGTTTACAATGAGCAGTTCTTC. Translation: CASGFQVYNEQFF.

The chain couples TRBV6-8 to TRBJ2-7; 7 nucleotides line up with TRBD2. This CDR3 has 14 amino acids. The V and J ends lost 2 bases and 5 bases, in that order; junction bases with no gene match: 6. Germline CDR1 is MNHGY and CDR2 is SAAAGT. The CDR3 loop is CASSYTWTSHEQYF. The CDR3 DNA reads TGTGCCAGCAGTTACACCTGGACTAGTCACGAGCAGTACTTC.

The chain joins TRBV20-1 to TRBJ2-7; no definite D call. V dropped 6 bases and J dropped 7 bases, with 13 bases sitting between them. The CDR3 length is 11 residues. Germline V CDR1 and CDR2: DFQATT, SNEGSKA (reference sequence). This CDR3 reads CSASRDWEQYF. For the CDR3, the DNA is TGCAGTGCCTCAAGAGATTGGGAGCAGTACTTC.

The chain combines TRBV6-9 with TRBJ2-5; the D is unclear. From germline, CDR1 is MNHGY and CDR2 SVAAGI. V lost 7 bases and J lost 6, with 21 bases in between. CDR3 length: 15 residues. The CDR3 is CASISLTGHGKTQYF. CDR3 coding DNA: TGTGCCAGCATTTCACTAACGGGCCACGGCAAGACCCAGTACTTC.

This chain connects TRBV27 to TRBJ1-6, with D possibly being TRBD1 (5 bases). The V gene's germline CDR1 is MNHEY and CDR2 SMNVEV (reference sequence). V was cut by 7 bases and J by 4 bases, with 17 bases left in between. This CDR3 comprises 16 residues. CDR3 in amino acids: CASTYRFPGYNSPLHF. In DNA, the CDR3 is TGTGCCAGCACCTACAGGTTCCCAGGGTATAATTCACCCCTCCACTTT.